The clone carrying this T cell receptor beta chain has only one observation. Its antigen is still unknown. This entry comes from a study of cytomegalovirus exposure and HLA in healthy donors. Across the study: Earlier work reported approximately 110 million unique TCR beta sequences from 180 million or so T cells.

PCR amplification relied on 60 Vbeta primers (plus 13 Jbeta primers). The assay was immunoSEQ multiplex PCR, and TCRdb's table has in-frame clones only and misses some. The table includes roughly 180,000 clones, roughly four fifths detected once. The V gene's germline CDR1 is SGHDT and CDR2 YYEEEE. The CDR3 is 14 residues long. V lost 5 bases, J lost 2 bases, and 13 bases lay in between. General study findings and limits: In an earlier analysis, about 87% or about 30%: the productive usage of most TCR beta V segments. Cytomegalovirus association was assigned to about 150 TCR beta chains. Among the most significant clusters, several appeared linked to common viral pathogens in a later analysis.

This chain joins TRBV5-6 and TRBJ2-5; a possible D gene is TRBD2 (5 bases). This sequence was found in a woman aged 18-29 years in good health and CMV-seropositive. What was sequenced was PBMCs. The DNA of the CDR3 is TGTGCCAGCAGTCCCCCGGGGATACAAGAGACCCAGTACTTC. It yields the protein CASSPPGIQETQYF.